This T cell receptor beta chain was recovered during a study of blood T cell repertoires in COVID-19. Study-level background: Material from acute and convalescent COVID-19 was sourced from the United States, Italy and Spain. The analysed material was cDNA or gDNA that came from T cells, B-cell-depleted T cells, or PBMCs.

Trimming at V came to 2 bases and at J to 2 bases, leaving 0 bases not matched to a gene. CDR1 and CDR2 from the germline V gene are LGHDT and YNNKEL (reference sequence). This CDR3 comprises 13 residues. TCRdb keeps only in-frame clones here, not all; method: immunoSEQ multiplex PCR. The table has approximately 400,000 clones, about four fifths seen once. This clone was observed a few times. Donors in Cohort 3 who had recovered were those with two negative PCRs, healthcare professional clearance, or resolution of their symptoms. This rearrangement joins TRBV3-1 (or the pseudogene TRBV3-2) to TRBJ2-7, with 7 bases matching TRBD1. The clonotype comes from a woman in her forties or fifties who had recovered from COVID-19. The sample comprised PBMCs or T cells enriched from blood (not recorded which). The CDR3 sequence: CASSQQGAYEQYF. CDR3 sequence (DNA): TGTGCCAGCAGCCAACAGGGGGCCTACGAGCAGTACTTC.